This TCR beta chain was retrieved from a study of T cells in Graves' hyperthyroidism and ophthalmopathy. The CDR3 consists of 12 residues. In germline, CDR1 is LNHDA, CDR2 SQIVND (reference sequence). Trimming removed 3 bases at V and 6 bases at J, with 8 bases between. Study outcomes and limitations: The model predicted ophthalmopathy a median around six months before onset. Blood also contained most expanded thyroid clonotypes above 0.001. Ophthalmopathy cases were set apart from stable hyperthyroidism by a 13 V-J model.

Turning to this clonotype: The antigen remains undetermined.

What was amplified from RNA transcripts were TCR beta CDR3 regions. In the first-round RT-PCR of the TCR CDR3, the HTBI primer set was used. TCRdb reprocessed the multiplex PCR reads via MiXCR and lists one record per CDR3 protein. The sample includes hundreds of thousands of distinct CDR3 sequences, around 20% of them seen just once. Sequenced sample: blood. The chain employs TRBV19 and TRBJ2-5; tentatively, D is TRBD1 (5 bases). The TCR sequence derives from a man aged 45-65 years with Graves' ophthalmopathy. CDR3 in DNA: TGTGCCAGTAGTATTCAGGGTCAGACCCAGTACTTC. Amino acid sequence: CASSIQGQTQYF.